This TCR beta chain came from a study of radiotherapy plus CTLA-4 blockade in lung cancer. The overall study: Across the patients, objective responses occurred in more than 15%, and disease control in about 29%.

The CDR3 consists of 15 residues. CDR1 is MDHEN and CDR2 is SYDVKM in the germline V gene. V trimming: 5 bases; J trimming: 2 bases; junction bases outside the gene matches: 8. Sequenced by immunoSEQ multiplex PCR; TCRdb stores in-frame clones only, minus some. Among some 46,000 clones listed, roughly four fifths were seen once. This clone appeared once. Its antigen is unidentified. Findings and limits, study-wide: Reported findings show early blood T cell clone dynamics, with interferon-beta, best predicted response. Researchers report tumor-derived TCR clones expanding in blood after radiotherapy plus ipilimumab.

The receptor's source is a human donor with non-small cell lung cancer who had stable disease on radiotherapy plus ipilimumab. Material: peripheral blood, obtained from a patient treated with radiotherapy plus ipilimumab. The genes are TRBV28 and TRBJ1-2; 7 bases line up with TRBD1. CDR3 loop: CASSPPDRPNYGYTF. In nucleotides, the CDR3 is TGTGCCAGCAGTCCGCCGGACAGGCCAAACTATGGCTACACCTTC.